This TCR beta chain originates from a study of blood T cell repertoires in COVID-19. Study-level information: Material from acute and convalescent COVID-19 was sourced from the United States, Italy and Spain. The cDNA or gDNA used as material had been derived from T cells, B-cell-depleted T cells, or PBMCs.

How the authors handled the data: Using reference gene primer amplification, nucleated cell counts were estimated. The assay was immunoSEQ multiplex PCR, and TCRdb's table has in-frame clones only and misses some. The V and J calls and the clone size are those of that table, but D and trimming were determined from the DNA. Of hundreds of thousands of clones listed, 87% are singletons. This CDR3 has 13 amino acids. J was trimmed by 7 bases and V by 8 bases; bases with no gene match: 7. CDR1 is LNHDA and CDR2 is SQIVND in the germline V gene (reference sequence). Seattle patients were enrolled during active infection and followed longitudinally.

Sequenced input: peripheral blood. The chain combines TRBV19 with TRBJ2-7; TRBD1 aligns across 11 bases. The sequence was obtained from a woman between 50 and 59 years old with COVID-19, enrolled during active disease. The CDR3 spells CASGSDRGLEQYF. The CDR3 nucleotides are TGTGCCAGTGGGTCGGACAGGGGGCTTGAGCAGTACTTC.